The present T cell receptor (beta chain) was sequenced within a study of cytomegalovirus exposure and HLA in healthy donors. General study points: A later analysis showed HLA-associated TCR beta chains outstripping equally common others in clonal expansion.

The V gene's germline CDR1 is SNHLY and CDR2 FYNNEI. This CDR3 comprises 14 residues. With 4 bases clipped from V and 6 bases from J, the junction kept 8 bases outside the gene matches. With respect to this clone: Its cognate antigen is unknown.

The study ran its PCR with 60 Vbeta and 13 Jbeta primers. The data were produced by immunoSEQ multiplex PCR, yet TCRdb's version contains in-frame clones alone and is incomplete. Here the sample spans about 160,000 clones, 70% to 90% being singletons. The TCR was taken from a woman younger than 30 in good health and CMV-seronegative. Sequenced material: PBMCs. The J gene is TRBJ1-2, the V gene TRBV2; 7 nucleotides line up with TRBD1. CDR3 coding DNA: TGTGCCAGCAGTGCTATAGGGCAGGGGGATGGCTACACCTTC. Protein sequence: CASSAIGQGDGYTF.